These 17 T cell receptor beta chains share one sample of origin, sequenced in a study of T cells after posttransplantation cyclophosphamide. Treatment was busulfan-fludarabine conditioning, a marrow graft, and cyclophosphamide on days +3 and +4. Produced via immunoSEQ multiplex PCR; TCRdb's table is partial and in-frame only. The sample yields a few thousand clones, about 74% seen once. The sample consisted of PBMCs, taken after allogeneic stem cell transplant with posttransplant cyclophosphamide. The source is a female patient aged 50-60 years who received an allogeneic stem cell transplant from a related donor, was CMV-positive, and had no GVHD. Part of the T cells may come from the graft donor.

The V gene is TRBV6-1, the J gene TRBJ1-1; 9 bases fit TRBD1. The germline V gene encodes CDR1 MNHNS and CDR2 SASEGT. The CDR3 loop spans 13 amino acids. The V gene end was trimmed by 6 bases and the J gene end by 5 bases; junction bases not matched to a gene: 4. The CDR3 is CASRGQGRTEAFF. CDR3 coding DNA: TGTGCCAGCAGAGGACAGGGGAGGACTGAAGCTTTCTTT.

The chain uses TRBV11-2 and TRBJ2-5; 8 bases match TRBD2. J lost 5 bases, V lost 5 bases, and 7 bases had no gene match. The CDR3 contains 14 residues. Germline values: CDR1 SGHAT, CDR2 FQNNGV. The CDR3 protein is CASSTSSGSETQYF. CDR3 bases: TGTGCCAGCAGCACCTCTAGCGGGTCCGAGACCCAGTACTTC.

Only a few counts were recorded for this clone. The gene calls are TRBV5-1 and TRBJ2-3; 7 nucleotides match TRBD1. With 0 bases clipped from V and 5 bases from J, the junction kept 9 bases outside the gene matches. The CDR3 covers 16 residues. Germline values: CDR1 SGHRS, CDR2 YFSETQ. The CDR3 here is CASSLGYRGGGDTQYF. CDR3 nucleotide sequence: TGCGCCAGCAGCTTGGGATACAGGGGCGGTGGAGATACGCAGTATTTT.

This sequence joins TRBV6-5 and TRBJ2-3; 8 nucleotides align to TRBD1. The CDR3 has 15 amino acids. Germline V CDR1 and CDR2: MNHEY, SVGAGI. V shed 6 bases, J shed 2 bases, and the junction held 7 bases outside the gene matches. The CDR3 spells CASSPDRAHTDTQYF. The CDR3 DNA reads as TGTGCCAGCAGCCCGGACAGGGCCCACACAGATACGCAGTATTTT.

This clone was recorded a few times. J is TRBJ2-7 and V is TRBV28, with TRBD1 matching 10 bases. CDR1 and CDR2 (germline): MDHEN, SYDVKM. The length of the CDR3 is 15 residues. With V trimmed by 6 bases and J by 6 bases, 11 bases remained unmatched. CDR3: CASRHRDRGLLEQYF. Here the CDR3 DNA reads TGTGCCAGCAGACACCGGGACAGGGGCTTGCTCGAGCAGTACTTC. The complete variable domain, with remaining parts taken from reference TRBV28 and TRBJ2-7, reads DVKVTQSSRYLVKRTGEKVFLECVQDMDHENMFWYRQDPGLGLRLIYFSYDVKMKEKGDIPEGYSVSREKKERFSLILESASTNQTSMYLCASRHRDRGLLEQYFGPGTRLTVT.

The table lists this clone with a count of one. This chain connects TRBV5-1 to TRBJ1-1; a weak D match, TRBD1 (5 bases). V lost 4 bases, J lost 8 bases, and 21 bases lay in between. The CDR3 sequence is 15 residues long. Germline loops: CDR1 SGHRS, CDR2 YFSETQ. The CDR3 DNA is TGCGCCAGCAGCCCCAACCGTAGGGGAATTCCAGAAGCTTTCTTT. Translated: CASSPNRRGIPEAFF.

The rearrangement joins TRBV14 to TRBJ2-1; TRBD2 aligns across 9 bases. CDR1 is SGHDN, CDR2 FVKESK, per germline. V shed 1 base, J shed 13 bases, and the junction held 8 bases outside the gene matches. This CDR3 is built from 14 residues. CDR3 residues: CASSQVTGGGGQFF. The CDR3 DNA is TGTGCCAGCAGCCAAGTGACTGGCGGGGGGGGACAGTTCTTC.

The V call is TRBV29-1, the J call TRBJ1-2; TRBD1 is a possible D gene (5 bases). The V gene lost 0 bases and the J gene lost 8 bases, with 10 bases spanning the gap. CDR1 is SQVTM and CDR2 is ANQGSEA in the germline V gene. The CDR3 loop spans 12 amino acids. The CDR3: CSVEDSGAGYTF. The CDR3 DNA is TGCAGCGTTGAAGATAGTGGGGCGGGCTACACCTTC.

CDR3 amino acids: CASSVAAQAYGYTF. The CDR3 nucleotides read TGTGCCAGCAGCGTAGCTGCACAGGCCTATGGCTACACCTTC. The genes are TRBV9 and TRBJ1-2; D possibly corresponds to TRBD1 (5 bases). Germline CDR1 and CDR2: SGDLS and YYNGEE. Between the trimmed V and J ends, which lost 0 bases and 4 bases, there was a span of 10 bases. This CDR3 has 14 residues.

The chain couples TRBV9 to TRBJ1-6; 7 bases fit TRBD1. J lost 7 bases, V lost 4 bases, and 14 bases had no gene match. CDR3 size: 17 residues. Germline CDR1 SGDLS, CDR2 YYNGEE. CDR3 DNA sequence: TGTGCCAGCAGCACACGACTCGCCCCGGGACAGAATTCACCCCTCCACTTT. This codes for CASSTRLAPGQNSPLHF.

This clone has more than one count but fewer than ten. V gene TRBV15 combines with J gene TRBJ2-3; D possibly corresponds to TRBD2 (6 bases). The CDR3 runs 14 residues. The V end was cut by 8 bases, the J end by 3 bases, with 15 bases between. Germline lookup yields CDR1 LNHNV and CDR2 YYDKDF (reference sequence). CDR3 nucleotide sequence: TGTGCCACCGGAAATTGGGGAGGAACAGATACGCAGTATTTT. Amino acids: CATGNWGGTDTQYF.

This clone has only one observation. J is TRBJ1-2 and V is TRBV18; 9 bases align to TRBD1. From germline, CDR1 is KGHSH and CDR2 LQKENI. J gave up 6 bases and V 1 base, and 9 bases lay outside the gene matches. The CDR3 length is 16 residues. The CDR3 protein is CASSPLSGTGSDGYTF. DNA for the CDR3: TGTGCCAGCTCACCACTTTCCGGGACAGGGTCGGATGGCTACACCTTC. The complete variable domain, with remaining parts taken from reference TRBV18 and TRBJ1-2, reads NAGVMQNPRHLVRRRGQEARLRCSPMKGHSHVYWYRQLPEEGLKFMVYLQKENIIDESGMPKERFSAEFPKEGPSILRIQQVVRGDSAAYFCASSPLSGTGSDGYTFGSGTRLTVV.

The chain employs TRBV2 and TRBJ2-2; D might be TRBD2 (6 bases). V dropped 3 bases and J dropped 1 base, with 9 bases sitting between them. CDR1 is SNHLY, CDR2 FYNNEI, per germline. There are 15 residues in the CDR3. Here the CDR3 reads CASSDGSLNTGELFF. For the CDR3, the DNA is TGTGCCAGCAGTGACGGGAGCCTGAACACCGGGGAGCTGTTTTTT.

The V gene is TRBV7-2, the J gene TRBJ2-6; D is unresolved. This CDR3 is built from 17 residues. V was cut by 5 bases and J by 2 bases, with 16 bases left in between. The germline V gene encodes CDR1 SGHTA and CDR2 FQGNSA. In nucleotides, the CDR3 is TGTGCCAGCAGCCCCCGCGAGCGTCTAGCTGGGGCCAACGTCCTGACTTTC. Its protein product is CASSPRERLAGANVLTF.

The CDR3 DNA is TGCAGCGTTGACAGGGGGTACACCGGGGAGCTGTTTTTT. Translated: CSVDRGYTGELFF. The chain carries TRBV29-1 and TRBJ2-2; TRBD1 aligns across 7 bases. V was pared by 3 bases and J by 3 bases, with 1 base of the junction left unmatched. The germline gives CDR1 SQVTM, CDR2 ANQGSEA. The CDR3 runs 13 residues.

The V gene is TRBV27, the J gene TRBJ1-1; the D gene is possibly TRBD1 (5 bases). CDR3 length: 15 amino acids. V was shortened by 6 bases and J by 1 base, with 15 bases between the two germline ends. Germline V gene data show CDR1 as MNHEY and CDR2 as SMNVEV (reference sequence). CDR3 residues: CASRGWGVANTEAFF. CDR3 in DNA: TGTGCCAGCAGAGGATGGGGGGTCGCGAACACTGAAGCTTTCTTT.

This chain joins TRBV11-2 and TRBJ2-7; a possible D gene is TRBD2 (7 bases). With 7 bases removed from V and 6 bases from J, the gap between germline ends came to 19 bases. Germline lookup yields CDR1 SGHAT and CDR2 FQNNGV. The length of the CDR3 is 14 residues. CDR3 region: CASTYGGGLSEQYF. CDR3 DNA: TGTGCCAGCACCTATGGGGGGGGGCTCAGCGAGCAGTACTTC.